The 22 T cell receptor beta chains listed next were all sequenced from one sample in a study of blood T cell repertoires in COVID-19. Libraries were prepared by immunoSEQ multiplex PCR; TCRdb keeps only in-frame clonotypes and omits some of them. The data hold about 180,000 clones, with over 75% observed a single time. Sequencing was done on a sample of peripheral blood. These receptors were collected from a woman older than 75 with acute or convalescent COVID-19.

The chain has TRBV29-1 and TRBJ2-3; D is unresolved. Germline V CDR1 and CDR2: SQVTM, ANQGSEA. Between the trimmed V and J ends, which lost 3 bases and 6 bases, there was a span of 10 bases. This CDR3 is built from 12 residues. CDR3 in DNA: TGCAGCGTTGAGGCATTATTGGATACGCAGTATTTT. Its translation: CSVEALLDTQYF.

J is TRBJ2-2 and V is TRBV5-6, with D possibly being TRBD1 (6 bases). The germline V gene has CDR1 SGHDT and CDR2 YYEEEE. With 0 bases removed from V and 6 bases from J, the gap between germline ends came to 15 bases. The CDR3 extends over 16 amino acids. The CDR3 DNA reads TGTGCCAGCAGCTTGGGCCTACAGGGAGTTCCCGGGGAGCTGTTTTTT. It is translated as CASSLGLQGVPGELFF.

The table lists this clone with a count of one. V is TRBV19 and J is TRBJ2-2, with D perhaps TRBD1 (7 bases). This CDR3 spans 15 amino acids. Trimming took 6 bases from V and 5 from J, leaving 16 bases between them. From germline, CDR1 is LNHDA and CDR2 SQIVND (reference sequence). As DNA, the CDR3 is TGTGCCAGTAGCTCCCGACAGGGAGGAACCGGGGAGCTGTTTTTT. This gives the protein CASSSRQGGTGELFF. Variable domain in full (rest from reference TRBV19 and TRBJ2-2): DGGITQSPKYLFRKEGQNVTLSCEQNLNHDAMYWYRQDPGQGLRLIYYSQIVNDFQKGDIAEGYSVSREKKESFPLTVTSAQKNPTAFYLCASSSRQGGTGELFFGEGSRLTVL.

The CDR3 bases are TGTGCCAGCAGTGAAAACAGGGGAAGGAGTTATGGCTACACCTTC. Protein product: CASSENRGRSYGYTF. The chain uses TRBV6-1 and TRBJ1-2; 7 bases agree with TRBD1. The CDR3 is 15 residues long. From germline, CDR1 is MNHNS and CDR2 SASEGT. V lost 2 bases, J lost 5 bases, and 8 bases stayed unmatched.

The rearrangement joins TRBV11-2 to TRBJ2-7; D is possibly TRBD2 (5 bases). The CDR3 is 13 residues long. Trimming removed 0 bases at V and 4 bases at J, with 7 bases between. The germline gives CDR1 SGHAT, CDR2 FQNNGV. The CDR3 sequence: CASSLDREYEQYF. DNA of the CDR3: TGTGCCAGCAGCTTAGATAGGGAGTACGAGCAGTACTTC.

The chain links TRBV2 to TRBJ2-2; a weak D match, TRBD1 (5 bases). The CDR3 contains 16 residues. Trimming took 4 bases from V and 2 from J, leaving 14 bases between them. The germline gives CDR1 SNHLY, CDR2 FYNNEI. CDR3 DNA sequence: TGTGCCAGCAGTGCCAGACAGAGACCAAACACCGGGGAGCTGTTTTTT. Translated, it gives CASSARQRPNTGELFF. Using reference TRBV2 and TRBJ2-2 for the parts outside the CDR3, the full variable domain is EPEVTQTPSHQVTQMGQEVILRCVPISNHLYFYWYRQILGQKVEFLVSFYNNEISEKSEIFDDQFSVERPDGSNFTLKIRSTKLEDSAMYFCASSARQRPNTGELFFGEGSRLTVL.

The V and J genes are TRBV6-5 and TRBJ2-5; 9 bases line up with TRBD1. Trimming cost V 7 bases and J 4 bases; bases outside gene matches: 7. Germline CDR1 and CDR2: MNHEY and SVGAGI. This CDR3 comprises 14 residues. The CDR3 sequence is CASKDRGFSETQYF. CDR3 in DNA: TGTGCCAGCAAGGACAGGGGCTTTTCAGAGACCCAGTACTTC.

This clone was detected a few times. The chain employs TRBV5-1 and TRBJ2-7; maybe TRBD2 (5 bases). The V end lost 3 bases, the J end lost 6 bases, and 19 bases lay between the germline ends. The CDR3 is 15 amino acids. CDR1 and CDR2 (germline): SGHRS, YFSETQ. This chain's CDR3 is CASSSNTGRALEQYF. CDR3 DNA: TGCGCCAGCAGCTCTAACACCGGGCGGGCCCTCGAGCAGTACTTC.

This clone was seen only once. V is TRBV12-5 and J is TRBJ2-1, with 10 nucleotides matching TRBD2. CDR1 is LGHNT and CDR2 is FRNRAP in the germline V gene. V trimming: 7 bases; J trimming: 7 bases; junction bases outside the gene matches: 4. The CDR3 loop spans 13 amino acids. CDR3 DNA sequence: TGTGCTAGTGCTAGCGGGGGTAGAAATGAGCAGTTCTTC. The encoded protein is CASASGGRNEQFF. Full variable domain (missing parts from reference TRBV12-5 and TRBJ2-1): DARVTQTPRHKVTEMGQEVTMRCQPILGHNTVFWYRQTMMQGLELLAYFRNRAPLDDSGMPKDRFSAEMPDATLATLKIQPSEPRDSAVYFCASASGGRNEQFFGPGTRLTVL.

This CDR3 reads CASSSGQFNSPLHF. CDR3 sequence (DNA): TGTGCCAGCAGTTCGGGACAGTTTAATTCACCCCTCCACTTT. The chain has TRBV28 and TRBJ1-6, with TRBD1 matching 7 bases. CDR3 length equals 14 residues. V lost 4 bases to trimming and J lost 6 bases; unmatched junction nucleotides: 3. Germline lookup yields CDR1 MDHEN and CDR2 SYDVKM.

V is TRBV2 and J is TRBJ2-7; D remains unclear. V lost 7 bases to trimming and J lost 6 bases, with 16 bases between them. Germline CDR1 reads SNHLY; CDR2 reads FYNNEI. This CDR3 is built from 13 residues. CDR3 amino acids: CASIIYWSGEQYF. The CDR3 DNA follows: TGTGCCAGCATTATCTACTGGTCTGGCGAGCAGTACTTC.

This clone has only one observation. The V gene is TRBV6-5, the J gene TRBJ1-1, with a weak D call TRBD1 (5 bases). CDR1 MNHEY and CDR2 SVGAGI come from the germline V gene. V shed 2 bases and J shed 5 bases, with 9 bases lying between them. The CDR3 totals 13 residues. As DNA, the CDR3 is TGTGCCAGCAGTTACCTCGACAGTACTGAAGCTTTCTTT. Its protein is CASSYLDSTEAFF.

CDR3 coding DNA: TGTGCCAGCAGCCCGGGACAGGGGGCCCCCTGGGCCAACGTCCTGACTTTC. It yields the protein CASSPGQGAPWANVLTF. The V call is TRBV6-2 or TRBV6-3, the J call TRBJ2-6; 12 bases map to TRBD1. Looked up from germline, CDR1 is MNHEY and CDR2 is SVGEGT. CDR3 length equals 17 residues. J was trimmed by 5 bases and V by 6 bases; bases with no gene match: 8.

This chain connects TRBV5-1 to TRBJ2-1; TRBD1 is a possible D gene (5 bases). Trimming pared 4 bases from V and 0 bases from J, leaving 17 bases between. Germline assignment: CDR1 SGHRS and CDR2 YFSETQ. CDR3 length: 17 amino acids. Here the CDR3 reads CASSPIDRPGSYNEQFF. Written as DNA, the CDR3 is TGCGCCAGCAGCCCTATCGACAGACCCGGCTCCTACAATGAGCAGTTCTTC.

This chain uses TRBV6-2 or TRBV6-3 with TRBJ1-2; D is uncertain. The germline V and J ends were trimmed by 2 bases and 8 bases, with 18 bases remaining between them. Germline V CDR1 and CDR2: MNHEY, SVGEGT. CDR3 size: 15 residues. The CDR3 DNA follows: TGTGCCAGCAGTTACGCGGGCGTAGTATACTCCGGCTACACCTTC. Translated: CASSYAGVVYSGYTF.

This chain links TRBV6-5 with TRBJ1-3, with D perhaps matching TRBD1 (6 bases). Deletions cut 4 bases from V and 0 bases from J, with 13 bases between. The CDR3 has 16 amino acids. Germline CDR1 reads MNHEY; CDR2 reads SVGAGI. This CDR3 reads CASSLTGILSGNTIYF. CDR3 coding DNA: TGTGCCAGCAGTTTAACAGGGATTCTCTCTGGAAACACCATATATTTT.

The rearrangement uses TRBV20-1 and TRBJ1-5, with TRBD1 matching 7 bases. The CDR3 runs to 14 residues. Trimming removed 3 bases from V and 1 base from J; junction bases left unmatched: 3. Germline assignment: CDR1 DFQATT and CDR2 SNEGSKA (reference sequence). The CDR3 here is CSASRQGSNQPQHF. The DNA of the CDR3 is TGCAGTGCTAGTAGACAGGGAAGCAATCAGCCCCAGCATTTT.

The rearrangement joins TRBV12-3 or TRBV12-4 to TRBJ1-4, with unresolved D. The germline V and J ends were trimmed by 5 bases and 3 bases, with 7 bases remaining between them. The CDR3 has 13 residues. CDR3 sequence (DNA): TGTGCCAGCAGTCCCCTTTCTAATGAAAAACTGTTTTTT. Protein: CASSPLSNEKLFF.

This chain uses TRBV6-4 with TRBJ1-1; D not certain. CDR1 is MRHNA and CDR2 is SNTAGT in the germline V gene. Trimming took off 6 bases at V and 0 bases at J, with 8 bases between the two ends. The CDR3 is 13 residues long. CDR3: CASRRTLNTEAFF. Written as DNA, the CDR3 is TGTGCCAGCAGACGGACTTTGAACACTGAAGCTTTCTTT.

This clone has a handful of counts. The rearrangement links TRBV27 to TRBJ1-6; unclear D gene. Trimming removed 7 bases at V and 10 bases at J, with 17 bases between. Germline CDR1 MNHEY, CDR2 SMNVEV (reference sequence). This CDR3 has 14 amino acids. The CDR3 spells CASKPLEPRSPLHF. In DNA, the CDR3 is TGTGCCAGCAAGCCTCTTGAACCGCGGTCACCCCTCCACTTT.

This clone was picked up a small number of times. This sequence joins TRBV27 and TRBJ1-1; unclear D gene. Trimming shortened V by 2 bases and J by 9 bases, and 13 bases separated the two germline ends. CDR3 length: 13 amino acids. Germline assignment: CDR1 MNHEY and CDR2 SMNVEV (reference sequence). The CDR3 reads CASSLIPTTQAFF. For the CDR3, the DNA is TGTGCCAGCAGTTTAATCCCTACGACACAAGCTTTCTTT.

In regard to this clone: One end of the junction is discordant with germline, which a read error may explain. The rearrangement links TRBV20-1 to TRBJ2-7; maybe TRBD2 (6 bases). CDR3 length: 13 amino acids. Germline values: CDR1 DFQATT, CDR2 SNEGSKA (reference sequence). This CDR3 is CSASGSGSNEQYF. CDR3 DNA: TGCAGTGCTAGTGGTAGCGGCTCCAACGAGCAGTACTTC.